Below, 12 T cell receptor beta chains from the same sample are listed, as sequenced in a study of blood T cell repertoires in COVID-19. Assay used: immunoSEQ multiplex PCR; TCRdb lists only in-frame clones, some missing. This table holds 160,000 or so clones, around 75% found once. Sequenced material: peripheral blood. The source of these receptors is a woman over 75 with acute or convalescent COVID-19.

The gene calls are TRBV19 and TRBJ1-4; 8 bases fit TRBD1. The V gene's germline CDR1 is LNHDA and CDR2 SQIVND (reference sequence). The CDR3 extends over 15 amino acids. V gave up 4 bases and J gave up 5 bases; unmatched junction bases: 6. The CDR3 nucleotides are TGTGCCAGTAGTAGATGGACAGGGCCCAATGAAAAACTGTTTTTT. It is translated as CASSRWTGPNEKLFF.

On this clone: At one of its ends the junction is not consistent with the germline gene, which may arise from a read error. This chain joins TRBV19 and TRBJ1-2; TRBD1 aligns across 7 bases. Germline V lookup: CDR1 LNHDA, CDR2 SQIVND (reference sequence). The CDR3 has 15 amino acids. CDR3 sequence (DNA): TGTGCCGGTAGACAGGGTGGTGAAGGAAACTATGGCTACACCTTC. It translates to CAGRQGGEGNYGYTF. Looking up the rest from reference TRBV19 and TRBJ1-2 gives the full variable domain: DGGITQSPKYLFRKEGQNVTLSCEQNLNHDAMYWYRQDPGQGLRLIYYSQIVNDFQKGDIAEGYSVSREKKESFPLTVTSAQKNPTAFYLCAGRQGGEGNYGYTFGSGTRLTVV.

The rearrangement joins TRBV6-5 to TRBJ1-6; 10 nucleotides line up with TRBD1. The germline V gene encodes CDR1 MNHEY and CDR2 SVGAGI. The CDR3 contains 14 residues. The trim removed 5 bases at V and 9 bases at J, leaving 4 bases unmatched. This CDR3 is CASSTGQGSSPLHF. DNA for the CDR3: TGTGCCAGCAGTACGGGACAGGGGTCTTCACCCCTCCACTTT.

V and J are TRBV5-6 and TRBJ1-4, with TRBD1 matching over 8 bases. The CDR3 length is 15 residues. V was clipped by 3 bases and J by 6 bases; unmatched bases: 7. Germline assignment: CDR1 SGHDT and CDR2 YYEEEE. DNA for the CDR3: TGTGCCAGCAGCTATAAACAGGGGGTCGATGAAAAACTGTTTTTT. Protein: CASSYKQGVDEKLFF.

The rearrangement joins TRBV6-5 to TRBJ2-4; 11 bases are a match to TRBD1. CDR3 size: 15 residues. Germline CDR1 and CDR2: MNHEY and SVGAGI. The trim removed 0 bases at V and 6 bases at J, leaving 1 base unmatched. CDR3 sequence: CASSYSGTGGNIQYF. In DNA, the CDR3 is TGTGCCAGCAGTTACTCTGGGACAGGGGGAAACATTCAGTACTTC.

A few counts support this clone. V and J are TRBV7-3 and TRBJ2-3; the D is unclear. The CDR3 totals 14 residues. Germline V CDR1 and CDR2: SGHTA, FQGTGA. V was shortened by 3 bases and J by 0 bases, with 7 bases between the two germline ends. CDR3 DNA: TGTGCCAGCAGCTTGTCCGGGAGCACAGATACGCAGTATTTT. Translated: CASSLSGSTDTQYF.

This clone was counted a few times. The chain employs TRBV30 and TRBJ1-1; D uncertain. Trimming took off 5 bases at V and 6 bases at J, with 7 bases between the two ends. The germline V gene has CDR1 GTSNPN and CDR2 SVGIG (reference sequence). The CDR3 runs to 10 residues. The CDR3 protein is CAWDNPEAFF. The CDR3 bases are TGTGCCTGGGACAACCCTGAAGCTTTCTTT.

The rearrangement uses TRBV11-2 and TRBJ2-1; 8 bases align to TRBD2. CDR1 is SGHAT, CDR2 FQNNGV, per germline. V was clipped by 5 bases and J by 8 bases; unmatched bases: 14. This CDR3 contains 16 residues. The CDR3 coding sequence is TGTGCCAGCAGCCTACTGGGCAGCGGGGGAATCGATGAGCAGTTCTTC. The encoded protein is CASSLLGSGGIDEQFF. Full variable domain (remainder filled in from reference TRBV11-2 and TRBJ2-1): EAGVAQSPRYKIIEKRQSVAFWCNPISGHATLYWYQQILGQGPKLLIQFQNNGVVDDSQLPKDRFSAERLKGVDSTLKIQPAKLEDSAVYLCASSLLGSGGIDEQFFGPGTRLTVL.

This chain uses TRBV2 with TRBJ2-1; 9 bases match TRBD1. CDR3 size: 15 residues. The trim removed 5 bases at V and 6 bases at J, leaving 8 bases unmatched. Germline-derived CDR1 and CDR2 are SNHLY and FYNNEI. The chain's CDR3 is CASSWDREWSNEQFF. In nucleotides, the CDR3 is TGTGCCAGCAGTTGGGACAGGGAGTGGTCCAATGAGCAGTTCTTC.

This clone was observed a few times. This chain uses TRBV2 with TRBJ1-1; the D is unclear. Germline V gene data show CDR1 as SNHLY and CDR2 as FYNNEI. This CDR3 region has 13 residues. V lost 4 bases to trimming and J lost 4 bases, with 10 bases between them. Written as DNA, the CDR3 is TGTGCCAGCAGTGGAGGGATCGGCACTGAAGCTTTCTTT. It translates to CASSGGIGTEAFF.

This chain's CDR3 is CASSPRTGRNTEAFF. The DNA of the CDR3 is TGTGCCAGCAGCCCTCGGACAGGGAGGAACACTGAAGCTTTCTTT. The chain carries TRBV5-6 and TRBJ1-1; 8 nucleotides align to TRBD1. Trimming took 4 bases from V and 1 from J; bases not matched to a gene: 6. The CDR3 has 15 amino acids. CDR1 and CDR2 (germline): SGHDT, YYEEEE.

V is TRBV28 and J is TRBJ2-7; D is possibly TRBD1 (8 bases). CDR1 is MDHEN and CDR2 is SYDVKM in the germline V gene. Trimming shortened V by 7 bases and J by 4 bases, and 14 bases separated the two germline ends. The CDR3 totals 13 residues. The CDR3 is CASNRGGPYEQYF. In nucleotides, the CDR3 is TGTGCCAGCAACAGGGGGGGGCCTTACGAGCAGTACTTC. Based on the CDR3 plus reference TRBV28 and TRBJ2-7, the full variable domain is DVKVTQSSRYLVKRTGEKVFLECVQDMDHENMFWYRQDPGLGLRLIYFSYDVKMKEKGDIPEGYSVSREKKERFSLILESASTNQTSMYLCASNRGGPYEQYFGPGTRLTVT.